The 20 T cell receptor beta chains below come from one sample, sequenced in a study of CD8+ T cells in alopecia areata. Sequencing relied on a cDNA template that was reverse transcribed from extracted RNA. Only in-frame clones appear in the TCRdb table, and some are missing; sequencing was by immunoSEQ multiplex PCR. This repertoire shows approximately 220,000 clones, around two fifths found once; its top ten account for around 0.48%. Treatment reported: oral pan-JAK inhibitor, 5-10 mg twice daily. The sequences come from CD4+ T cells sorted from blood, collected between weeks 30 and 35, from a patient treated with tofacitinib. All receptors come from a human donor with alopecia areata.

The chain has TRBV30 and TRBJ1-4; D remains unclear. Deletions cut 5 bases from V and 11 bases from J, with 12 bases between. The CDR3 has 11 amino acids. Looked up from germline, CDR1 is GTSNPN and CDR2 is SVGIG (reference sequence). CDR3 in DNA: TGTGCCTGGGGCCGGGCAAACAAACTGTTTTTT. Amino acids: CAWGRANKLFF. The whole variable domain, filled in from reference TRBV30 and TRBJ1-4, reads SQTIHQWPATLVQPVGSPLSLECTVEGTSNPNLYWYRQAAGRGLQLLFYSVGIGQISSEVPQNLSASRPQDRQFILSSKKLLLSDSGFYLCAWGRANKLFFGSGTQLSVL.

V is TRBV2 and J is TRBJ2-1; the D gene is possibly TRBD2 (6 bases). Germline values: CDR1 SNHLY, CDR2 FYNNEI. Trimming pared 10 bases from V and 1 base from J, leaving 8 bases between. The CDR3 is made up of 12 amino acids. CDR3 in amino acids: CATSASYNEQFF. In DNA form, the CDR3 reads TGTGCCACTAGCGCATCCTACAATGAGCAGTTCTTC.

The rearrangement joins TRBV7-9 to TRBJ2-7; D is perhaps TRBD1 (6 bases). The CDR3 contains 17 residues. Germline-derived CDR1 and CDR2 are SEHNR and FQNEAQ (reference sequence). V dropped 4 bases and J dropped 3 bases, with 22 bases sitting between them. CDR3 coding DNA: TGTGCCAGCAGCTCCCTTCTTTCCGGACAGAGCAACTACGAGCAGTACTTC. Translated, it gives CASSSLLSGQSNYEQYF.

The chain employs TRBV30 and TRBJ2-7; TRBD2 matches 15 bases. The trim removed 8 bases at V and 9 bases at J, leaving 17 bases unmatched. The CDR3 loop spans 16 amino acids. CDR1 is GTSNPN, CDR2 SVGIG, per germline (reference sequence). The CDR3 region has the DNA TGTGCCGGCTCGACAGGACTAGCGGGAGGGCAGACAGGGCAGTACTTC. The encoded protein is CAGSTGLAGGQTGQYF.

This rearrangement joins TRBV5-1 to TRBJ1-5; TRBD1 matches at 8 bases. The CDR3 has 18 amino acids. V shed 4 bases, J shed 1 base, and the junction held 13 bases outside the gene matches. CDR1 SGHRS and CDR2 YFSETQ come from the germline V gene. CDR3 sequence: CASSAAPGGSRSNQPQHF. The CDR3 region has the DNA TGCGCCAGCAGCGCTGCCCCAGGGGGCTCTCGGAGCAATCAGCCCCAGCATTTT.

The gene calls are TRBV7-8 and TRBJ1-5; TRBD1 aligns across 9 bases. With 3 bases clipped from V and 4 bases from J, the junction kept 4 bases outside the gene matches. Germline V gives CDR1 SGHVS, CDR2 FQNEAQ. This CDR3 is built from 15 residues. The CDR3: CASSLRQGVNQPQHF. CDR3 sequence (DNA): TGTGCCAGCAGCTTGAGACAGGGGGTAAATCAGCCCCAGCATTTT.

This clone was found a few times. The CDR3 nucleotides read TGCGCCAGCAGCTTGTATGACCAACGGAGTGGCTACACCTTC. Protein: CASSLYDQRSGYTF. The chain recombines TRBV5-1 with TRBJ1-2; D call uncertain. CDR1 SGHRS and CDR2 YFSETQ come from the germline V gene. The CDR3 contains 14 residues. V lost 1 base and J 7 bases, leaving 14 bases between the germline ends.

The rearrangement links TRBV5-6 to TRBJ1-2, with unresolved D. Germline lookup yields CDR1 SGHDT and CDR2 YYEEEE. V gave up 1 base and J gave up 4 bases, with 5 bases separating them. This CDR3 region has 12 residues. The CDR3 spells CASSLNVYGYTF. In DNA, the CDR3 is TGTGCCAGCAGCTTGAATGTCTATGGCTACACCTTC.

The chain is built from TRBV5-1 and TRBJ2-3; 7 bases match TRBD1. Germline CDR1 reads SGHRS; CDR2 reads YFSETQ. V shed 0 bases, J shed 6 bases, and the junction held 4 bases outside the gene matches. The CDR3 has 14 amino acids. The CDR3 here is CASSLDRGYDTQYF. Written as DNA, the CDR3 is TGCGCCAGCAGCTTGGACAGGGGCTACGATACGCAGTATTTT.

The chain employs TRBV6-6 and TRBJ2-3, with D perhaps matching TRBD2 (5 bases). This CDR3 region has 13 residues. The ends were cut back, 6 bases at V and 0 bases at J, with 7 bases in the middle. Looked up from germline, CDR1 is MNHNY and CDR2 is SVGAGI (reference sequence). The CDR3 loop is CASRRDSTDTQYF. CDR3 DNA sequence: TGTGCCAGCAGACGGGATAGCACAGATACGCAGTATTTT.

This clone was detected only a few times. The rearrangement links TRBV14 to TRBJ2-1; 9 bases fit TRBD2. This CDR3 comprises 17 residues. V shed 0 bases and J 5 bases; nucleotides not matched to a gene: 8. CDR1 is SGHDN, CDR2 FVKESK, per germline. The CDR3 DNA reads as TGTGCCAGCAGCCAAGATTGGGGTCTAGCGGGGCACAATGAGCAGTTCTTC. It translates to CASSQDWGLAGHNEQFF.

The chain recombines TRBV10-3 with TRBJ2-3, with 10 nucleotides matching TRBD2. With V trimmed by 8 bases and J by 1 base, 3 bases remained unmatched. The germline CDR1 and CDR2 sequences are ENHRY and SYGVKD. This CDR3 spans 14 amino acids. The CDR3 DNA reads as TGTGCCATCTCCCTAGCGGGAGGCACAGATACGCAGTATTTT. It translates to CAISLAGGTDTQYF.

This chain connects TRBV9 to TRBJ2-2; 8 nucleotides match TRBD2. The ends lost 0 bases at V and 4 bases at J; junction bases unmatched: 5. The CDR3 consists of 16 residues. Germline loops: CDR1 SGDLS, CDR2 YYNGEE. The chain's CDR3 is CASSVVSGGSTGELFF. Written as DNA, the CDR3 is TGTGCCAGCAGCGTAGTAAGCGGGGGAAGCACCGGGGAGCTGTTTTTT.

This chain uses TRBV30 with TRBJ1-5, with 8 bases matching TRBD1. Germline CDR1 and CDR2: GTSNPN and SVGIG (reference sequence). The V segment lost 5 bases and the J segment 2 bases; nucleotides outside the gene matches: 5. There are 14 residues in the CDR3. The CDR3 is CAWGQGGGNQPQHF. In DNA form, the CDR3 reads TGTGCCTGGGGACAGGGAGGGGGCAATCAGCCCCAGCATTTT.

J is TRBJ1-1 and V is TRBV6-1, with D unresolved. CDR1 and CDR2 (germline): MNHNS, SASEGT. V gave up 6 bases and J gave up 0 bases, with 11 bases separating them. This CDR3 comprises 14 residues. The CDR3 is CASSRTNMNTEAFF. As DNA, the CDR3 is TGTGCCAGCAGCCGGACTAATATGAACACTGAAGCTTTCTTT.

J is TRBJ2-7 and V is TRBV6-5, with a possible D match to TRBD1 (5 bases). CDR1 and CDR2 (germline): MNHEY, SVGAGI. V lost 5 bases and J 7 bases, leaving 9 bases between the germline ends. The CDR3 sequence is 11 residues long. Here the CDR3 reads CASSQGWEQYF. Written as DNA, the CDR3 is TGTGCCAGCAGTCAGGGTTGGGAGCAGTACTTC.

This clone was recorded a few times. The CDR3 sequence: CASSVERGEAFF. The DNA of the CDR3 is TGCGCCAGCAGCGTTGAGCGAGGAGAAGCTTTCTTT. This chain links TRBV5-1 with TRBJ1-1; D gene uncertain. Germline V gives CDR1 SGHRS, CDR2 YFSETQ. The CDR3 extends over 12 amino acids. Trimming left V 4 bases short and J 8 bases short, with 12 bases between.

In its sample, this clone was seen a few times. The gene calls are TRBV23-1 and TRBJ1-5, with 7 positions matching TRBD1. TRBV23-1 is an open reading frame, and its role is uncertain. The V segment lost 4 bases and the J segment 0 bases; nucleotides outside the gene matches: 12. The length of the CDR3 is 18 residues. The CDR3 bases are TGCGCCAGCAGTCTCAACCCCGGACAGGTGTTTAGCAATCAGCCCCAGCATTTT. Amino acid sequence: CASSLNPGQVFSNQPQHF.

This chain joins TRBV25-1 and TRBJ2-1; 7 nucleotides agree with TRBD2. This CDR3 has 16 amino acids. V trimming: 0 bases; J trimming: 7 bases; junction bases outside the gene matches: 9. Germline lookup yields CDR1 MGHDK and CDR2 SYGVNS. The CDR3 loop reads CASSEYGAGSGNEQFF. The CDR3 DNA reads TGTGCCAGCAGTGAATACGGAGCGGGGAGTGGGAATGAGCAGTTCTTC.

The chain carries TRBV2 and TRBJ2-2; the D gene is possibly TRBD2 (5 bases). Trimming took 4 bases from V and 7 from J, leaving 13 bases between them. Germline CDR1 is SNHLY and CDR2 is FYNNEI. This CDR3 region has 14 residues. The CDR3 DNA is TGTGCCAGCAGTGTAACTAGGATGGGCGGGGAGCTGTTTTTT. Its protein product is CASSVTRMGGELFF.